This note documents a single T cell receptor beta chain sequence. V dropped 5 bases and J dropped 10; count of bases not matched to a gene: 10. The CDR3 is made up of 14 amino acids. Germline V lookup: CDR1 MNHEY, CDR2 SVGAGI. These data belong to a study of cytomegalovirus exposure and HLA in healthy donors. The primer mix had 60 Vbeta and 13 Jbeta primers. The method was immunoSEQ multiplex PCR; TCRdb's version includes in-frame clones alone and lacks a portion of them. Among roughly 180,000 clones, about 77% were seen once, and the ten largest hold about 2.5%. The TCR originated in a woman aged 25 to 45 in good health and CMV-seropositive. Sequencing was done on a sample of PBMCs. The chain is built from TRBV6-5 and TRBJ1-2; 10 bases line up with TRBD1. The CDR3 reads CASSRQGAGFPYTF. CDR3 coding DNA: TGTGCCAGCAGTAGACAGGGGGCGGGTTTTCCCTACACCTTC.